What follows are 27 T cell receptor beta chains derived from one specimen sequenced in a study of monozygotic twins with inflammatory bowel disease. TCRdb re-called the 5' RACE reads; one entry per CDR3 protein, DNA not given. The listing contains about 380,000 distinct CDR3 sequences. The sequencing input was blood. The receptor source for this set is a human donor with ulcerative colitis or Crohn's disease, or a healthy co-twin of an affected twin (not recorded which).

The chain carries TRBV4-3 and TRBJ2-6. The CDR3 sequence is 17 residues long. The germline gives CDR1 LGHNA, CDR2 YSLEER. The CDR3 loop reads CASSQDRRVSGANVLTF.

The chain joins TRBV5-4 to TRBJ2-1. The CDR3 contains 13 residues. The germline V gene has CDR1 SGHNT and CDR2 YYREEE (reference sequence). CDR3 loop: CASSLDPYSEQFF.

The chain carries TRBV25-1 and TRBJ1-1; TCRdb outputs TRBD1, but without DNA this stays unchecked. This CDR3 is built from 12 residues. CDR1 and CDR2 (germline): MGHDK, SYGVNS. The CDR3 sequence is CASTLGVAEAFF.

The chain combines TRBV5-4 with TRBJ2-3. Germline V lookup: CDR1 SGHNT, CDR2 YYREEE (reference sequence). The CDR3 covers 13 residues. The CDR3 protein is CASSSNWRDTQYF.

The V call is TRBV9, the J call TRBJ2-5; TCRdb's assignment of TRBD2 cannot be checked, as there is no DNA. The CDR3 consists of 13 residues. Germline V CDR1 and CDR2: SGDLS, YYNGEE. The CDR3 protein is CASSVGGSETQYF.

The chain carries TRBV6-2 or TRBV6-3 and TRBJ2-7; TCRdb's D call, TRBD1, is unchecked because there is no DNA. Germline CDR1 and CDR2: MNHEY and SVGEGT. This CDR3 is built from 16 residues. CDR3 residues: CASSYFRQDQTYEQYF.

The CDR3 protein is CASSKTGTGYYEQYF. This chain connects TRBV6-1 to TRBJ2-7; TCRdb returns TRBD1, unconfirmable since there is no DNA. The germline gives CDR1 MNHNS, CDR2 SASEGT. The CDR3 is made up of 15 amino acids.

The chain is built from TRBV10-3 and TRBJ1-2; the TRBD1 assignment by TCRdb is unverifiable without DNA. The CDR3 runs 16 residues. Looked up from germline, CDR1 is ENHRY and CDR2 is SYGVKD. CDR3 loop: CAIVPNIAQGARGYTF.

The V and J genes are TRBV11-2 and TRBJ1-5; there is no DNA to check the TCRdb D call of TRBD1. The CDR3 is made up of 15 amino acids. Germline-derived CDR1 and CDR2 are SGHAT and FQNNGV. The CDR3 loop reads CASSLAGGWNQPQHF.

The chain uses TRBV11-2 and TRBJ2-5; TCRdb's D call, TRBD1, is unchecked because there is no DNA. CDR1 SGHAT and CDR2 FQNNGV come from the germline V gene. The CDR3 has 15 amino acids. CDR3 loop: CASSLLHVGGQTQYF.

The chain joins TRBV5-6 to TRBJ2-5. CDR3 length: 11 amino acids. CDR1 SGHDT and CDR2 YYEEEE come from the germline V gene. CDR3 residues: CASSKVGTQYF. The full variable domain, in which reference TRBV5-6 and TRBJ2-5 provide the parts outside the CDR3, is DAGVTQSPTHLIKTRGQQVTLRCSPKSGHDTVSWYQQALGQGPQFIFQYYEEEERQRGNFPDRFSGHQFPNYSSELNVNALLLGDSALYLCASSKVGTQYFGPGTRLLVL.

The rearrangement links TRBV4-3 to TRBJ2-4; with no DNA, the TCRdb D assignment of TRBD1 cannot be verified. The CDR3 spans 16 residues. The V gene's germline CDR1 is LGHNA and CDR2 YSLEER. CDR3 region: CASSQDGAGAKNIQYF.

This sequence joins TRBV7-9 and TRBJ2-3; TCRdb reports TRBD1, a call that lacks DNA to check it against. Germline CDR1 and CDR2: SEHNR and FQNEAQ (reference sequence). The CDR3 consists of 16 residues. CDR3 sequence reads: CASRVGHHSSTDTQYF.

The gene calls are TRBV7-2 and TRBJ1-5; the TCRdb D gene call, TRBD1, has no DNA to confirm it. This CDR3 has 16 amino acids. In germline, CDR1 is SGHTA, CDR2 FQGNSA. CDR3 sequence reads: CASSLGLGERGQPQHF.

This chain connects TRBV12-5 to TRBJ2-1; TCRdb's D gene call, TRBD1, goes unchecked for lack of DNA. The germline gives CDR1 LGHNT, CDR2 FRNRAP. The CDR3 covers 15 residues. This CDR3 is CASGPPGRGRNEQFF.

J is TRBJ1-3 and V is TRBV20-1. Germline V gene data show CDR1 as DFQATT and CDR2 as SNEGSKA (reference sequence). The CDR3 extends over 12 amino acids. CDR3 region: CSASSSGNTIYF.

V is TRBV7-9 and J is TRBJ1-6; TCRdb lists TRBD1, though no DNA is available to test this call. This CDR3 contains 15 residues. In germline, CDR1 is SEHNR, CDR2 FQNEAQ (reference sequence). The CDR3 spells CASSSRQGTVSPLHF.

This chain connects TRBV29-1 to TRBJ2-7; the TRBD2 assignment by TCRdb is unverifiable without DNA. The germline gives CDR1 SQVTM, CDR2 ANQGSEA. This CDR3 is 14 amino acids long. The CDR3 reads CSVEDPGGNYEQYF.

The rearrangement joins TRBV24-1 to TRBJ1-2. The CDR3 has 12 residues. Germline CDR1 reads KGHDR; CDR2 reads SFDVKD. The CDR3 region is CATSDPAGGYTF.

V and J are TRBV6-1 and TRBJ2-2; TCRdb picks TRBD2, but there is no DNA to check that call. Germline V lookup: CDR1 MNHNS, CDR2 SASEGT. The CDR3 loop spans 17 amino acids. CDR3 in amino acids: CASQLAGGLENTGELFF.

The chain joins TRBV18 to TRBJ1-4. CDR3 length: 15 residues. From germline, CDR1 is KGHSH and CDR2 LQKENI. CDR3 loop: CASSPRAATNEKLFF.

The chain combines TRBV20-1 with TRBJ2-7; lacking DNA, the TRBD1 call made by TCRdb goes unchecked. CDR3 size: 15 residues. The V gene's germline CDR1 is DFQATT and CDR2 SNEGSKA (reference sequence). CDR3 loop: CSAPGPRQVFYEQYF.

CDR3 in amino acids: CASSPITGGRNQPQHF. The rearrangement uses TRBV5-5 and TRBJ1-5; no DNA is available, so the TRBD1 call from TCRdb remains unchecked. Germline assignment: CDR1 SGHKS and CDR2 YYEKEE (reference sequence). This CDR3 has 16 amino acids.

The V and J genes are TRBV29-1 and TRBJ2-2. This CDR3 comprises 13 residues. The V gene's germline CDR1 is SQVTM and CDR2 ANQGSEA. This chain's CDR3 is CSVGHTNTGELFF.

The rearrangement links TRBV7-2 to TRBJ2-5; the D call of TRBD2 rests on TCRdb alone, since no DNA is present to check it. The germline V gene has CDR1 SGHTA and CDR2 FQGNSA. The CDR3 has 15 amino acids. The CDR3 loop reads CASSKRAGGEETQYF.

The V and J genes are TRBV5-8 and TRBJ2-7; TCRdb names TRBD1, which stays unverified in the absence of DNA. This CDR3 is 15 amino acids long. The germline V gene encodes CDR1 SGHTS and CDR2 YDEGEE. The CDR3 sequence is CASSRDRGPTYEQYF.

The rearrangement links TRBV6-1 to TRBJ1-3; the TCRdb call, TRBD1, lacks DNA for checking. The CDR3 is 15 residues long. The V gene's germline CDR1 is MNHNS and CDR2 SASEGT. The CDR3 loop is CASRSGTNGINTIYF.